This T cell receptor beta chain was found in a study of spatial heterogeneity in lung cancer. The study, taken as a whole, reports: Tracking of tumor mutation counts was seen in expanded intratumoral alpha and beta TCR counts.

With 0 bases removed from V and 13 bases from J, the gap between germline ends came to 10 bases. Looked up from germline, CDR1 is SGHVS and CDR2 is FQNEAQ. This CDR3 contains 12 residues. TCRdb re-called the 5' RACE reads through MiXCR, storing one row per CDR3 protein. The sample lists 2,700 or so distinct CDR3 sequences; 1.4% were seen once. As to time point: sample taken at primary tumor resection. The 72 donors had untreated early-stage non-small cell lung cancer. This clonotype was recorded at least ten times. Antigen: not known. The specimen comprised lung tumor tissue, sampled at surgery. The sequence was collected from a male donor with early-stage non-small cell lung cancer. The genes are TRBV7-8 and TRBJ2-1; D remains unclear. The CDR3 region is CASSLAGGNQFF. As DNA, the CDR3 is TGTGCCAGCAGCTTAGCGGGCGGAAACCAGTTCTTC.